This record concerns one TCR beta chain sequence. Unique molecular identifiers were incorporated during preparation of the TCRbeta library. TCRdb fed the PCR reads into MiXCR, producing one record per CDR3 protein. Here the sample spans some 340,000 distinct CDR3 sequences, about 9.4% being singletons. The data were obtained in a study of T-cell reconstitution after alpha-beta-depleted transplantation in children. This CDR3 has 14 amino acids. J was trimmed by 5 bases and V by 5 bases; bases with no gene match: 10. Germline V CDR1 and CDR2: SGHRS, YFSETQ. This sequence joins TRBV5-1 and TRBJ2-7; TRBD1 aligns across 7 bases. This receptor was obtained from a human donor who donated a stem cell graft to a child with acute lymphoblastic leukemia. The sequenced sample was PBMCs from the stem cell graft donor, obtained from the stem cell graft. The CDR3 loop reads CASRRGRVNHEQYF. In DNA form, the CDR3 reads TGCGCCAGCAGGAGGGGGCGAGTCAACCACGAGCAGTACTTC.